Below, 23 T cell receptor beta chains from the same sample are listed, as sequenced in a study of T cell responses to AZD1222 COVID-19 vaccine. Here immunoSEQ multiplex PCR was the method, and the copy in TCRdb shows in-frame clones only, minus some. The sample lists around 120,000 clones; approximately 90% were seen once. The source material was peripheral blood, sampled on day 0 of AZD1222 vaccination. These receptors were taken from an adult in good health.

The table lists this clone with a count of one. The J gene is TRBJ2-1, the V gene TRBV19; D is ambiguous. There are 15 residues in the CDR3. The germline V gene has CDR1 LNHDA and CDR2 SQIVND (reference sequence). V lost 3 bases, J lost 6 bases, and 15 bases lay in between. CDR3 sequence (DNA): TGTGCCAGTAGTATGAATCGGGCAACCCCCAATGAGCAGTTCTTC. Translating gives CASSMNRATPNEQFF.

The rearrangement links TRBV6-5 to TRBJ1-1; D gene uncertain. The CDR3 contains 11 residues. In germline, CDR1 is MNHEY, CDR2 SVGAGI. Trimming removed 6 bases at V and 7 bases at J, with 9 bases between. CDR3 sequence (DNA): TGTGCCAGCAGCTGGCGGGGTGAAGCTTTCTTT. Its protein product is CASSWRGEAFF.

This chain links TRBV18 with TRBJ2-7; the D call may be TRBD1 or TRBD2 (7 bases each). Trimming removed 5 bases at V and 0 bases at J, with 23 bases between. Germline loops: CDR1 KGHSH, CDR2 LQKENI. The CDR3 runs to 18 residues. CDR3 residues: CASSKPWPGGEISYEQYF. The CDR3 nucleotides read TGTGCCAGCTCAAAACCATGGCCAGGGGGGGAGATCTCCTACGAGCAGTACTTC.

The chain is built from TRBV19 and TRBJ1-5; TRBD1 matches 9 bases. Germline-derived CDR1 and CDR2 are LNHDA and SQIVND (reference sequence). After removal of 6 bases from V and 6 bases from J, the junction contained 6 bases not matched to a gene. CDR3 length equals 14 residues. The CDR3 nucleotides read TGTGCCAGTAGGGATACAGGGGGCGGTCAGCCCCAGCATTTT. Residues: CASRDTGGGQPQHF.

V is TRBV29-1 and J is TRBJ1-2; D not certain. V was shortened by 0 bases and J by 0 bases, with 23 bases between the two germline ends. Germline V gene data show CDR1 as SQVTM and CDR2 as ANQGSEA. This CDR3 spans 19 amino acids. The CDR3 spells CSVEDSKAYTARSNYGYTF. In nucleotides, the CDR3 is TGCAGCGTTGAAGATTCCAAGGCATATACAGCACGCTCTAACTATGGCTACACCTTC.

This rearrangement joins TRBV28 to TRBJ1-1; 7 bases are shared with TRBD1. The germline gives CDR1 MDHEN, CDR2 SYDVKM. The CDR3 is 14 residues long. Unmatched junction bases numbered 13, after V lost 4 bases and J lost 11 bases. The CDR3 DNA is TGTGCCAGCAGTTCACAGGGGATAGGCGCCCGGGCTTTCTTT. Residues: CASSSQGIGARAFF.

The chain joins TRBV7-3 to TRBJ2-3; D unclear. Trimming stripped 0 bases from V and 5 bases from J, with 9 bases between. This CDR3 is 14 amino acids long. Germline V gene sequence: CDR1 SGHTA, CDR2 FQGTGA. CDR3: CASSLTRNQDTQYF. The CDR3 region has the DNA TGTGCCAGCAGCTTAACTCGCAATCAAGATACGCAGTATTTT.

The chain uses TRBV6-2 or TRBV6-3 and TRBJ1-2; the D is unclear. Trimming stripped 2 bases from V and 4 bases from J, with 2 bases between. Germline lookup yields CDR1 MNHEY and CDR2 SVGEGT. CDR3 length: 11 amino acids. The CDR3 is CASSYIYGYTF. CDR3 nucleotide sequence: TGTGCCAGCAGTTACATCTATGGCTACACCTTC.

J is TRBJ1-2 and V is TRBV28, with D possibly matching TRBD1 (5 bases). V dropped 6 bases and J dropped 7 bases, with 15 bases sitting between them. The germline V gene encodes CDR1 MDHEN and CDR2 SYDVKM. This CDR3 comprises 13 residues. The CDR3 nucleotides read TGTGCCAGCAGCCCTGACCGGCAGGGTGGCTACACCTTC. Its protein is CASSPDRQGGYTF.

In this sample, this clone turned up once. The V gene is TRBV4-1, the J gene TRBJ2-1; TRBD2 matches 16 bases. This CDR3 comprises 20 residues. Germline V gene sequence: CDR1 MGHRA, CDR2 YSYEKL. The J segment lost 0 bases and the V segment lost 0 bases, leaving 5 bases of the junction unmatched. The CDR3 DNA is TGCGCCAGCAGCCAAGAATGGGGGACTAGCGGGAGGGCCTCCTACAATGAGCAGTTCTTC. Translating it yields CASSQEWGTSGRASYNEQFF.

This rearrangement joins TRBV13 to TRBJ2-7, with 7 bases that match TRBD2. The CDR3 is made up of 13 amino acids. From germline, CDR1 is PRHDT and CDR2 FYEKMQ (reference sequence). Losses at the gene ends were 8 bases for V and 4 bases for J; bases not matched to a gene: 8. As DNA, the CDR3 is TGTGCCAGCTCGGCGGGAGTGAGATACGAGCAGTACTTC. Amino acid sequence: CASSAGVRYEQYF.

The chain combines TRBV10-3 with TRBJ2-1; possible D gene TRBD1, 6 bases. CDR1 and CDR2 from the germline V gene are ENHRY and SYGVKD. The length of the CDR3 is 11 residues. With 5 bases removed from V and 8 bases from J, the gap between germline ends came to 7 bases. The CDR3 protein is CAISQGYEQFF. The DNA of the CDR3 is TGTGCCATCAGTCAGGGGTATGAGCAGTTCTTC.

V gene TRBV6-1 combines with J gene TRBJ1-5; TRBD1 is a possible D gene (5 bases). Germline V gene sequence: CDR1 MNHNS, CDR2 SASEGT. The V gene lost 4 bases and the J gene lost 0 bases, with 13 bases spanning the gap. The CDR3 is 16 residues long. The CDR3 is CASSGGSGSSNQPQHF. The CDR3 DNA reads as TGTGCCAGCAGTGGGGGGAGTGGTAGTAGCAATCAGCCCCAGCATTTT.

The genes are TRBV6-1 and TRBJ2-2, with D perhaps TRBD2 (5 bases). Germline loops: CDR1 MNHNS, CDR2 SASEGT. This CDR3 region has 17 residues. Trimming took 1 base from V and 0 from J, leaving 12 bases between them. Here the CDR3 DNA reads TGTGCCAGCAGTGAAGTCGGGGTTCGGACGAACACCGGGGAGCTGTTTTTT. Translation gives CASSEVGVRTNTGELFF.

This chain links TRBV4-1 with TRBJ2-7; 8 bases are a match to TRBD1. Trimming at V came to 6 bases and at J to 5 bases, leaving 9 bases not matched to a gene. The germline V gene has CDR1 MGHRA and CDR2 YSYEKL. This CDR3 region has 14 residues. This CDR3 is CASSPPRTGNEQYF. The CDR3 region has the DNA TGCGCCAGCAGTCCGCCGAGGACAGGGAACGAGCAGTACTTC.

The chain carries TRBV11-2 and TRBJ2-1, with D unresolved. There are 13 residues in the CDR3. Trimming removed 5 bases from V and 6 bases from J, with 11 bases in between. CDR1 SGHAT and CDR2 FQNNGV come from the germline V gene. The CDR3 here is CASSHRNLNEQFF. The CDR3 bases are TGTGCCAGCAGCCATAGGAACCTCAATGAGCAGTTCTTC.

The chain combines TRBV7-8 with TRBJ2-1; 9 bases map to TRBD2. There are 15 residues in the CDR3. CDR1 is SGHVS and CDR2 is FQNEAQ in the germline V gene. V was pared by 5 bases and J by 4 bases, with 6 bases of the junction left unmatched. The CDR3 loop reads CASSPGLARYNEQFF. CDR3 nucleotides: TGTGCCAGCAGCCCCGGACTAGCGCGATACAATGAGCAGTTCTTC.

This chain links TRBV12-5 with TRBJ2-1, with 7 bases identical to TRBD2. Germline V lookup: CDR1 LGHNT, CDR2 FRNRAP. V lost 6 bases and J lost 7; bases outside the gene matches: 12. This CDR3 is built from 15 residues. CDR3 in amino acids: CASGPGTTTKNEQFF. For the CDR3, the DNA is TGTGCTAGTGGCCCTGGGACTACTACTAAAAATGAGCAGTTCTTC.

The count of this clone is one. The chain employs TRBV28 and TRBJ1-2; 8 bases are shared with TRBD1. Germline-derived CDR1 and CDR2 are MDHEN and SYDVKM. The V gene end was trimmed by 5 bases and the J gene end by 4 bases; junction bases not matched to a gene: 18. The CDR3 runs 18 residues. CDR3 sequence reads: CASSHLPFATGESYGYTF. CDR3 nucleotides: TGTGCCAGCAGTCACCTCCCCTTCGCGACAGGGGAAAGCTATGGCTACACCTTC.

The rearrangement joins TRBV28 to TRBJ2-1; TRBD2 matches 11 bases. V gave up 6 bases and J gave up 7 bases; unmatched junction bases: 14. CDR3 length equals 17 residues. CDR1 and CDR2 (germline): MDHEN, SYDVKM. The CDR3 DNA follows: TGTGCCAGCAGCCATAGGTACGGGACTAGCGGAACAAATGAGCAGTTCTTC. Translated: CASSHRYGTSGTNEQFF.

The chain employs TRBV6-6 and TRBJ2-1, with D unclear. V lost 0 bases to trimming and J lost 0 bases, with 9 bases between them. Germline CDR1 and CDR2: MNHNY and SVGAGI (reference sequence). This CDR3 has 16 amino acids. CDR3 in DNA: TGTGCCAGCAGTTACTCGGAGATATTCTCCTACAATGAGCAGTTCTTC. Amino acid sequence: CASSYSEIFSYNEQFF.

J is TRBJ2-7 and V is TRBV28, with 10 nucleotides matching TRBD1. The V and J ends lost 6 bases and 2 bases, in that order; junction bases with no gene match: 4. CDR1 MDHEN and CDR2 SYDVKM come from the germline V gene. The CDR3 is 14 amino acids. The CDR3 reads CASRYDRGPYEQYF. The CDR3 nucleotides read TGTGCCAGCAGGTACGACAGGGGGCCCTACGAGCAGTACTTC.

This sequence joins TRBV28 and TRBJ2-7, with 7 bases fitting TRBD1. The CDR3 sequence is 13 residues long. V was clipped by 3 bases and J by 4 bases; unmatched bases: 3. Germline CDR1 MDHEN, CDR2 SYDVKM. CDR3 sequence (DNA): TGTGCCAGCAGTTTGACAGGGATTTACGAGCAGTACTTC. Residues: CASSLTGIYEQYF.